Presented here are 30 T cell receptor beta chains from one specimen sequenced in a study of cytomegalovirus exposure and HLA in healthy donors. PCR primers comprised 60 Vbeta and 13 Jbeta primers. Sequencing used immunoSEQ multiplex PCR; TCRdb keeps in-frame clones, though not all of them. The sample holds some 41,000 clones, 68% seen once. Sample: PBMCs. The receptors stem from a man between 40 and 49 years old in good health and CMV-seronegative.

The chain is built from TRBV28 and TRBJ2-7, with 8 nucleotides matching TRBD1. V lost 7 bases, J lost 2 bases, and 7 bases stayed unmatched. The CDR3 has 14 residues. Germline V gene data show CDR1 as MDHEN and CDR2 as SYDVKM. As DNA, the CDR3 is TGTGCCAGCAACCACGGGACAGGCCCCTACGAGCAGTACTTC. Its protein product is CASNHGTGPYEQYF.

This chain connects TRBV9 to TRBJ1-6, with TRBD1 matching 8 bases. This CDR3 is 14 amino acids long. The V gene end was trimmed by 5 bases and the J gene end by 9 bases; junction bases not matched to a gene: 7. Germline CDR1 is SGDLS and CDR2 is YYNGEE. The chain's CDR3 is CASSSTGEGSPLHF. Written as DNA, the CDR3 is TGTGCCAGCAGTTCGACAGGGGAGGGTTCACCCCTCCACTTT.

The rearrangement uses TRBV29-1 and TRBJ2-2; 7 bases match TRBD2. CDR1 is SQVTM, CDR2 ANQGSEA, per germline. V lost 1 base to trimming and J lost 4 bases; unmatched junction nucleotides: 6. The CDR3 is 15 amino acids. CDR3: CSVEGGGRSTGELFF. Written as DNA, the CDR3 is TGCAGCGTTGAAGGGGGGGGTCGGAGCACCGGGGAGCTGTTTTTT.

This clone was seen only a few times. V is TRBV6-5 and J is TRBJ1-3; 7 nucleotides align to TRBD1. J lost 3 bases, V lost 6 bases, and 5 bases had no gene match. The germline gives CDR1 MNHEY, CDR2 SVGAGI. The CDR3 has 14 amino acids. CDR3 nucleotide sequence: TGTGCCAGCAGACCTGGGACAGTTGGAAACACCATATATTTT. Residues: CASRPGTVGNTIYF.

This sequence joins TRBV19 and TRBJ2-7, with D maybe TRBD1 (6 bases). This CDR3 spans 14 amino acids. Germline values: CDR1 LNHDA, CDR2 SQIVND (reference sequence). The V and J ends lost 5 bases and 3 bases respectively, with 14 bases between them. The CDR3 nucleotides are TGTGCCAGTAGTGATCCGGGACACAACTACGAGCAGTACTTC. Translation gives CASSDPGHNYEQYF.

This clone has a single count. The chain links TRBV27 to TRBJ1-2; D is undetermined. Per the germline V gene, CDR1 is MNHEY and CDR2 is SMNVEV (reference sequence). This CDR3 has 14 residues. Trimming cost V 5 bases and J 0 bases, with 10 bases left between them. CDR3 amino acids: CASSPQITNYGYTF. CDR3 sequence (DNA): TGTGCCAGCAGTCCACAGATTACTAACTATGGCTACACCTTC.

The chain links TRBV5-1 to TRBJ2-7; TRBD2 matches at 10 bases. There are 14 residues in the CDR3. Per germline, CDR1 SGHRS and CDR2 YFSETQ. V lost 4 bases to trimming and J lost 7 bases; unmatched junction nucleotides: 8. CDR3 residues: CASSPSSGGWEQYF. In DNA, the CDR3 is TGCGCCAGCAGCCCATCTAGCGGGGGATGGGAGCAGTACTTC.

The chain is built from TRBV18 and TRBJ2-7; 9 bases map to TRBD1. V lost 2 bases to trimming and J lost 4 bases; unmatched junction nucleotides: 9. CDR1 is KGHSH, CDR2 LQKENI, per germline. The CDR3 is 16 amino acids. The CDR3, as DNA: TGTGCCAGCTCACCAATCGCGGAGACAGGGGGATACGAGCAGTACTTC. It codes for CASSPIAETGGYEQYF.

The chain carries TRBV4-2 and TRBJ1-6; D unclear. Germline V gene data show CDR1 as LGHNA and CDR2 as YNFKEQ. With 1 base removed from V and 7 bases from J, the gap between germline ends came to 17 bases. This CDR3 is built from 17 residues. In nucleotides, the CDR3 is TGTGCCAGCAGCCAAGTAGGGCAACGAGGAGGGAATTCACCCCTCCACTTT. This gives the protein CASSQVGQRGGNSPLHF.

This chain joins TRBV6-4 and TRBJ1-2; D uncertain. Germline assignment: CDR1 MRHNA and CDR2 SNTAGT. This CDR3 is built from 14 residues. Trimming took 3 bases from V and 8 from J, leaving 16 bases between them. DNA for the CDR3: TGTGCCAGCAGTGAGCTCCTGGGAGTCGAGGGCTACACCTTC. It yields the protein CASSELLGVEGYTF.

As DNA, the CDR3 is TGCGCCAGCAGCCTGACAGTACCCAATCAGCCCCAGCATTTT. Its protein is CASSLTVPNQPQHF. The V and J genes are TRBV4-1 and TRBJ1-5; maybe TRBD1 (5 bases). The V end was cut by 4 bases, the J end by 3 bases, with 10 bases between. CDR3 length equals 14 residues. Germline V CDR1 and CDR2: MGHRA, YSYEKL.

The chain couples TRBV28 to TRBJ2-1; TRBD2 aligns across 12 bases. Germline V lookup: CDR1 MDHEN, CDR2 SYDVKM. The CDR3 has 15 amino acids. V was clipped by 3 bases and J by 7 bases; unmatched bases: 4. The CDR3 nucleotides read TGTGCCAGCAGTTTCCCTAGCGGGGGGGGGAATGAGCAGTTCTTC. It translates to CASSFPSGGGNEQFF.

The CDR3 bases are TGTGCCAGCAGCGCTGCGGCTAGCGGGGGAACGCAGTATTTT. Encoded protein: CASSAAASGGTQYF. The chain carries TRBV7-2 and TRBJ2-3; TRBD2 agrees at 10 bases. Germline V CDR1 and CDR2: SGHTA, FQGNSA. J was trimmed by 9 bases and V by 5 bases; bases with no gene match: 8. CDR3 length: 14 residues. The full variable domain, rest sourced from reference TRBV7-2 and TRBJ2-3, is GAGVSQSPSNKVTEKGKDVELRCDPISGHTALYWYRQSLGQGLEFLIYFQGNSAPDKSGLPSDRFSAERTGGSVSTLTIQRTQQEDSAVYLCASSAAASGGTQYFGPGTRLTVL.

The chain has TRBV23-1 and TRBJ1-5; TRBD1 aligns across 8 bases. TRBV23-1 is reported as an ORF; its role is uncertain. The CDR3 consists of 16 residues. Trimming at V came to 0 bases and at J to 7 bases, leaving 8 bases not matched to a gene. The CDR3 loop is CASSQSGQGARQPQHF. DNA for the CDR3: TGCGCCAGCAGTCAATCGGGGCAGGGGGCGCGACAGCCCCAGCATTTT.

The genes are TRBV6-1 and TRBJ1-5; D unclear. V was cut by 4 bases and J by 0 bases, with 13 bases left in between. This CDR3 region has 16 residues. CDR1 MNHNS and CDR2 SASEGT come from the germline V gene. CDR3 sequence reads: CASSGNGFYSNQPQHF. Written as DNA, the CDR3 is TGTGCCAGCAGTGGAAACGGGTTTTATAGCAATCAGCCCCAGCATTTT.

The V gene is TRBV27, the J gene TRBJ2-7, with 8 bases matching TRBD2. CDR3 length equals 14 residues. Trimming cost V 9 bases and J 1 base; bases outside gene matches: 8. Germline V gene data show CDR1 as MNHEY and CDR2 as SMNVEV (reference sequence). The CDR3 bases are TGTGCCAGTAGAAGCGGGGGCGGTTCCTACGAGCAGTACTTC. This translates into CASRSGGGSYEQYF.

The chain has TRBV7-6 and TRBJ2-5; 7 nucleotides match TRBD1. Germline V gene data show CDR1 as SGHVS and CDR2 as FNYEAQ. The CDR3 has 14 amino acids. V was pared by 6 bases and J by 9 bases, with 13 bases of the junction left unmatched. In nucleotides, the CDR3 is TGTGCCAGCAGTCGTATGGACAGGCTCGAGGCCCAGTACTTC. As protein: CASSRMDRLEAQYF.

This clone was counted a single time. The genes are TRBV25-1 and TRBJ2-5; D is unresolved. V lost 0 bases and J 1 base, leaving 6 bases between the germline ends. Germline CDR1 is MGHDK and CDR2 is SYGVNS. CDR3 length: 14 amino acids. CDR3 nucleotide sequence: TGTGCCAGCAGTGAATACACAGTCCAAGAGACCCAGTACTTC. As protein: CASSEYTVQETQYF.

The chain joins TRBV25-1 to TRBJ1-4; D unresolved. This CDR3 region has 14 residues. Trimming took 7 bases from V and 0 from J, leaving 9 bases between them. The germline V gene has CDR1 MGHDK and CDR2 SYGVNS. CDR3 sequence (DNA): TGTGCCAGCACCAGGTCTTCAACTAATGAAAAACTGTTTTTT. The encoded protein is CASTRSSTNEKLFF.

This sequence joins TRBV6-5 and TRBJ2-5; tentatively, D is TRBD2 (5 bases). The CDR3 loop spans 13 amino acids. V lost 2 bases and J lost 5, with 9 bases in between. CDR1 and CDR2 from the germline V gene are MNHEY and SVGAGI. The CDR3, as DNA: TGTGCCAGCAGTTACCGAGGGAAGGAGACCCAGTACTTC. It encodes CASSYRGKETQYF.

The rearrangement links TRBV11-3 to TRBJ2-7, with D maybe TRBD2 (5 bases). The CDR3 contains 12 residues. Trimming stripped 5 bases from V and 3 bases from J, with 8 bases between. Germline CDR1 reads SGHNT; CDR2 reads YENEEA. CDR3 region: CASSLRGYEQYF. Written as DNA, the CDR3 is TGTGCCAGCAGCCTCCGGGGCTACGAGCAGTACTTC.

The chain uses TRBV6-9 and TRBJ2-2, with 9 bases identical to TRBD1. Germline CDR1 reads MNHGY; CDR2 reads SVAAGI. V was clipped by 7 bases and J by 6 bases; unmatched bases: 9. The length of the CDR3 is 15 residues. This chain's CDR3 is CASTQAQGASGELFF. DNA of the CDR3: TGTGCCAGCACCCAGGCACAGGGGGCATCCGGGGAGCTGTTTTTT.

The chain couples TRBV2 to TRBJ1-6; a possible D gene is TRBD1 (6 bases). The V gene lost 7 bases and the J gene lost 6 bases, with 16 bases spanning the gap. The CDR3 has 15 residues. CDR1 is SNHLY and CDR2 is FYNNEI in the germline V gene. The DNA for the CDR3 is TGTGCCAGCACCAGAACAGGGACCCTTAATTCACCCCTCCACTTT. This codes for CASTRTGTLNSPLHF.

This clone was seen a handful of times. The CDR3 DNA reads as TGCGCCAGCAGCTTGGCTAGCACAAGGCCCTACGAGCAGTACTTC. As protein: CASSLASTRPYEQYF. The V gene is TRBV5-1, the J gene TRBJ2-7; D is perhaps TRBD2 (5 bases). CDR3 size: 15 residues. V lost 0 bases and J 2 bases, leaving 12 bases between the germline ends. In germline, CDR1 is SGHRS, CDR2 YFSETQ.

This chain links TRBV6-4 with TRBJ2-3; 8 bases line up with TRBD1. Germline CDR1 MRHNA, CDR2 SNTAGT. The V gene end was trimmed by 8 bases and the J gene end by 0 bases; junction bases not matched to a gene: 4. This CDR3 has 14 residues. CDR3 sequence reads: CASSDRASTDTQYF. The CDR3 coding sequence is TGTGCCAGCTCGGACAGGGCTAGCACAGATACGCAGTATTTT.

This clone was observed a few times. V usage is TRBV10-3 and J usage is TRBJ1-1; D remains ambiguous. This CDR3 is 14 amino acids long. Germline values: CDR1 ENHRY, CDR2 SYGVKD. The V and J ends lost 4 bases and 1 base respectively, with 10 bases between them. The CDR3: CAISVDTWNTEAFF. For the CDR3, the DNA is TGTGCCATCAGTGTAGACACTTGGAACACTGAAGCTTTCTTT.

The chain couples TRBV13 to TRBJ2-2; 8 bases are a match to TRBD1. With 5 bases clipped from V and 8 bases from J, the junction kept 10 bases outside the gene matches. CDR3 length equals 15 residues. From germline, CDR1 is PRHDT and CDR2 FYEKMQ (reference sequence). DNA of the CDR3: TGTGCCAGCAGCCGCGACCAGGGGGCCAGGGGGGAGCTGTTTTTT. Amino acids: CASSRDQGARGELFF.

The chain recombines TRBV7-8 with TRBJ1-5; D gene ambiguous. V lost 1 base and J 8 bases, leaving 9 bases between the germline ends. The germline V gene encodes CDR1 SGHVS and CDR2 FQNEAQ. The CDR3 is made up of 13 amino acids. The chain's CDR3 is CASSLGEREPQHF. The CDR3 nucleotides read TGTGCCAGCAGCTTAGGGGAGAGGGAGCCCCAGCATTTT. Full variable domain (rest looked up from reference TRBV7-8 and TRBJ1-5): GAGVSQSPRYKVAKRGQDVALRCDPISGHVSLFWYQQALGQGPEFLTYFQNEAQLDKSGLPSDRFFAERPEGSVSTLKIQRTQQEDSAVYLCASSLGEREPQHFGDGTRLSIL.

The CDR3 loop reads CAWGTGAGEQYF. Written as DNA, the CDR3 is TGTGCCTGGGGGACAGGGGCTGGCGAGCAGTACTTC. This rearrangement joins TRBV30 to TRBJ2-7; 10 bases agree with TRBD1. CDR1 and CDR2 from the germline V gene are GTSNPN and SVGIG (reference sequence). CDR3 length: 12 amino acids. V lost 5 bases, J lost 6 bases, and 4 bases stayed unmatched.

The rearrangement uses TRBV25-1 and TRBJ1-3; 7 nucleotides agree with TRBD1. Per germline, CDR1 MGHDK and CDR2 SYGVNS. This CDR3 contains 18 residues. With V trimmed by 6 bases and J by 1 base, 15 bases remained unmatched. CDR3 protein: CASRDDREIFLSGNTIYF. The CDR3 DNA is TGTGCCAGCAGGGATGACAGGGAAATCTTTTTATCTGGAAACACCATATATTTT. Filled out from reference TRBV25-1 and TRBJ1-3, the complete variable domain reads EADIYQTPRYLVIGTGKKITLECSQTMGHDKMYWYQQDPGMELHLIHYSYGVNSTEKGDLSSESTVSRIRTEHFPLTLESARPSHTSQYLCASRDDREIFLSGNTIYFGEGSWLTVV.